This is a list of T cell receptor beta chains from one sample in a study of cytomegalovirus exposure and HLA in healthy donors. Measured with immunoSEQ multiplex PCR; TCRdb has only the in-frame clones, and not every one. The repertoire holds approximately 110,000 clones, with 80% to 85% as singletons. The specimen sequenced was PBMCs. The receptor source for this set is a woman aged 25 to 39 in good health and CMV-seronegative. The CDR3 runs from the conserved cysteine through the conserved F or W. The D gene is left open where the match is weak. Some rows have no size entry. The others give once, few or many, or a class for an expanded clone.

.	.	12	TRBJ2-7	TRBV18	TGTGCCAGCTCACTCCGAGACTCCTGGCAGTACTTC	CASSLRDSWQYF
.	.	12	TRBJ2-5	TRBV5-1	TGCGCCAGCAGCTTGCCCGGGGAGACCCAGTACTTC	CASSLPGETQYF
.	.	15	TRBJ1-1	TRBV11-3	TGTGCCAGCAGCTTCGGGGGTGGGGCAAACACTGAAGCTTTCTTT	CASSFGGGANTEAFF
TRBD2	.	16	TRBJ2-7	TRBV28	TGTGCCAGCAGCACTGCAAACCTAGCGGGATTTGACGAGCAGTACTTC	CASSTANLAGFDEQYF
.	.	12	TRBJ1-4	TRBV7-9	TGTGCCAGCAGCTTACGGAATGAAAAACTGTTTTTT	CASSLRNEKLFF
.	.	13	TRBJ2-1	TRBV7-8	TGTGCCAGCAGCTTAGCCATTAGTAATGAGCAGTTCTTC	CASSLAISNEQFF
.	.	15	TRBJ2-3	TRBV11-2	TGTGCCAGCAGCTTAGGGGCTAGGCGGGCAGATACGCAGTATTTT	CASSLGARRADTQYF
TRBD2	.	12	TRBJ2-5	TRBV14	TGTGCCAGCAGCCAGCTAGCGGGGATGACGTACTTC	CASSQLAGMTYF
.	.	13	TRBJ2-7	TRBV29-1	TGCAGCGTTTTACAGGGTGACATCGACGAGCAGTACTTC	CSVLQGDIDEQYF
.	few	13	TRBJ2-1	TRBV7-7	TGTGCTAGCAGCTTAGGACAGAATCATGAGCAGTTCTTC	CASSLGQNHEQFF
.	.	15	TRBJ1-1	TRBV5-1	TGCGCCAGCAGCTTGGAGGGACGCCGGGAGGCTGAAGCTTTCTTT	CASSLEGRREAEAFF
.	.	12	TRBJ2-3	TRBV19	TGTGCCAGTAGACAGGGCACAGATACGCAGTATTTT	CASRQGTDTQYF
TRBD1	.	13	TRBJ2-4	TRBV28	TGTGCCAGCGAAGGGGGCCCAGGAAACATTCAGTACTTC	CASEGGPGNIQYF
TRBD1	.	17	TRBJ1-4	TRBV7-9	TGTGCCAGCAGCATGGGAGGACAGGCGCTGCTTAATGAAAAACTGTTTTTT	CASSMGGQALLNEKLFF
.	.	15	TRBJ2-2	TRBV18	TGTGCCAGCTCACCGGGGGACACAAACACCGGGGAGCTGTTTTTT	CASSPGDTNTGELFF
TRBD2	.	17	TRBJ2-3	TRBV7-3	TGTTCCAGCAGCCACACATTGGGGGGGGGATTCGCAGATACGCAGTATTTT	CSSSHTLGGGFADTQYF
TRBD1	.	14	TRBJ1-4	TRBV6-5	TGTGCCAGCAGAAGGACAGGGGCGGACGGGGAACTGTTTTTT	CASRRTGADGELFF
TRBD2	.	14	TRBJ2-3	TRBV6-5	TGTGCCAGCAGCCCGGCGGGAGGGGTAGATACGCAGTATTTT	CASSPAGGVDTQYF
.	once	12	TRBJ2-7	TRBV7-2	TGTGCCAGCAGCTACTACCTATCCGAGCAGTACTTC	CASSYYLSEQYF
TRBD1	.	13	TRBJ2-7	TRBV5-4	TGTGCCAGCAGCTCACCGGACAGGAGCGAGCAGTACTTC	CASSSPDRSEQYF
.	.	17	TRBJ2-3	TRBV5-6	TGTGCCAGCAGTCGTGGGGGTGGGACACGGAGCACAGATACGCAGTATTTT	CASSRGGGTRSTDTQYF
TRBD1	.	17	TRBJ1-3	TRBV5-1	TGCGCCAGCAGCGGATTGCCTGGGACAGGGACTGGAAACACCATATATTTT	CASSGLPGTGTGNTIYF
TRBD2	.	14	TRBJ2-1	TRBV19	TGTGCCAGTAGTCAAGCGGGAGGGCCAAATGAGCAGTTCTTC	CASSQAGGPNEQFF
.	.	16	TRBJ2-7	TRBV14	TGTGCCAGCAGCCAGAGGAGGGTCAGGGATCTCGACGAGCAGTACTTC	CASSQRRVRDLDEQYF
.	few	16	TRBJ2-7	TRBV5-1	TGCGCCAGCAGCTTGGAAGCCGCCTTTGGCGGCAACGAGCAGTACTTC	CASSLEAAFGGNEQYF
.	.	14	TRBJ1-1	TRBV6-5	TGTGCCAGCAGTTACTCGGCGGGGGGCACTGAAGCTTTCTTT	CASSYSAGGTEAFF
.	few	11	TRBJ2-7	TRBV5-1	TGCGCCAGCGAAGGGGGGGACGAGCAGTACTTC	CASEGGDEQYF
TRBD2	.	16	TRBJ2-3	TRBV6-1	TGTGCCAGCAGTGAAGCCGGACTAGACGGAACAGATACGCAGTATTTT	CASSEAGLDGTDTQYF